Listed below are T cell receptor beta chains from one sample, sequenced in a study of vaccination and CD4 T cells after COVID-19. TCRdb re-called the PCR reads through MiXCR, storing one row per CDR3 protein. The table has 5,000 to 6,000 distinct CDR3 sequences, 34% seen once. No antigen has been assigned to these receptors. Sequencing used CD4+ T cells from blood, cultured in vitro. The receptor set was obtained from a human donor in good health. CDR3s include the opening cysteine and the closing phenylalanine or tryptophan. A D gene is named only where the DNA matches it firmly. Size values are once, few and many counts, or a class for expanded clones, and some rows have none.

CDR3aa: CASGFPTGTRTEAFF
CDR3nt: TGTGCTAGTGGTTTCCCGACAGGGACGAGGACTGAAGCTTTCTTT
v_gene: TRBV12-5
d_gene: TRBD1
j_gene: TRBJ1-1
abundance: NA

CDR3aa: CASRGHNTGELFF
CDR3nt: TGTGCCAGCAGGGGACATAACACCGGGGAGCTGTTTTTT
v_gene: TRBV6-1
d_gene: NA
j_gene: TRBJ2-2
abundance: NA

CDR3aa: CAWAGQGGQPQHF
CDR3nt: TGTGCCTGGGCCGGACAGGGCGGACAGCCCCAGCATTTT
v_gene: TRBV30
d_gene: TRBD1
j_gene: TRBJ1-5
abundance: few

CDR3aa: CASRGRTEKNTEAFF
CDR3nt: TGTGCCAGCAGGGGTCGGACAGAAAAGAACACTGAAGCTTTCTTT
v_gene: TRBV6-1
d_gene: NA
j_gene: TRBJ1-1
abundance: few

CDR3aa: CASSETENTEAFF
CDR3nt: TGTGCCAGCAGTGAGACAGAGAACACTGAAGCTTTCTTT
v_gene: TRBV6-2/TRBV6-3
d_gene: NA
j_gene: TRBJ1-1
abundance: NA

CDR3aa: CASSLKGFQPQHF
CDR3nt: TGTGCCAGCAGCTTAAAAGGGTTTCAGCCCCAGCATTTT
v_gene: TRBV7-9
d_gene: NA
j_gene: TRBJ1-5
abundance: medium-sized

CDR3aa: CASIPAGGLVLYF
CDR3nt: TGTGCCAGCATTCCAGCAGGGGGCCTGGTTTTGTACTTC
v_gene: TRBV2
d_gene: TRBD1
j_gene: TRBJ2-5
abundance: few

CDR3aa: CAWTGTAISWGYTF
CDR3nt: TGTGCCTGGACAGGGACAGCAATCTCCTGGGGCTACACCTTC
v_gene: TRBV30
d_gene: TRBD1
j_gene: TRBJ1-2
abundance: few

CDR3aa: CASSLLAVMDTQYF
CDR3nt: TGTGCCAGCAGTCTACTAGCGGTTATGGATACGCAGTATTTT
v_gene: TRBV6-1
d_gene: TRBD2
j_gene: TRBJ2-3
abundance: few

CDR3aa: CASHSGVARGAQHF
CDR3nt: TGTGCCAGCCATAGCGGGGTGGCCAGGGGGGCCCAGCATTTT
v_gene: TRBV6-2/TRBV6-3
d_gene: TRBD1
j_gene: TRBJ1-5
abundance: few

CDR3aa: CASSKRGLSNTEALF
CDR3nt: TGTGCCAGCAGCAAAAGGGGGCTGTCGAACACTGAAGCTCTCTTT
v_gene: TRBV7-2
d_gene: TRBD1
j_gene: TRBJ1-1
abundance: NA

CDR3aa: CASRLYDEQYF
CDR3nt: TGTGCCAGCAGGCTGTACGACGAGCAGTACTTC
v_gene: TRBV25-1
d_gene: NA
j_gene: TRBJ2-7
abundance: once

CDR3aa: CASSHEGVSGAFF
CDR3nt: TGTGCCAGCAGTCATGAAGGCGTTTCAGGAGCTTTCTTT
v_gene: TRBV6-1
d_gene: NA
j_gene: TRBJ1-1
abundance: NA

CDR3aa: CASSLTGDRNQPQHF
CDR3nt: TGTGCCAGCAGCTTAACCGGGGACAGAAATCAGCCCCAGCATTTT
v_gene: TRBV7-3
d_gene: TRBD1
j_gene: TRBJ1-5
abundance: NA

CDR3aa: CASIERQGNTIYF
CDR3nt: TGTGCCAGCATAGAAAGACAGGGAAACACCATATATTTT
v_gene: TRBV6-1
d_gene: NA
j_gene: TRBJ1-3
abundance: NA

CDR3aa: CSVVLEDMNTEAFF
CDR3nt: TGCAGCGTTGTTTTGGAAGACATGAACACTGAAGCTTTCTTT
v_gene: TRBV29-1
d_gene: NA
j_gene: TRBJ1-1
abundance: NA

CDR3aa: CASSDPTSSNTEAFF
CDR3nt: TGTGCCAGCAGTGACCCTACAAGCTCGAACACTGAAGCTTTCTTT
v_gene: TRBV25-1
d_gene: NA
j_gene: TRBJ1-1
abundance: few

CDR3aa: CASSAMSGTGYDGYTF
CDR3nt: TGTGCCAGCAGCGCAATGTCCGGGACAGGGTACGATGGCTACACCTTC
v_gene: TRBV7-9
d_gene: TRBD1
j_gene: TRBJ1-2
abundance: few

CDR3aa: CASSLIQQETQYF
CDR3nt: TGTGCCAGCAGCTTAATACAGCAAGAGACCCAGTACTTC
v_gene: TRBV7-6
d_gene: NA
j_gene: TRBJ2-5
abundance: hyperexpanded

CDR3aa: CASSPPPPYSEAFF
CDR3nt: TGTGCCAGCAGCCCGCCCCCTCCATACTCTGAAGCTTTCTTT
v_gene: TRBV7-9
d_gene: NA
j_gene: TRBJ1-1
abundance: NA

CDR3aa: CASSYLGQTSEAFF
CDR3nt: TGTGCCAGCAGTTACCTCGGACAAACTTCTGAAGCTTTCTTT
v_gene: TRBV6-5
d_gene: NA
j_gene: TRBJ1-1
abundance: NA

CDR3aa: CAISDGTGGVGNTEAFF
CDR3nt: TGTGCCATCAGTGATGGGACAGGGGGCGTCGGGAACACTGAAGCTTTCTTT
v_gene: TRBV10-3
d_gene: TRBD1
j_gene: TRBJ1-1
abundance: NA

CDR3aa: CASSLGTGVGYTF
CDR3nt: TGTGCCAGCAGCCTAGGGACAGGGGTTGGCTACACCTTC
v_gene: TRBV27
d_gene: TRBD1
j_gene: TRBJ1-2
abundance: few

CDR3aa: CASSLSGTGVDSLYGYTF
CDR3nt: TGTGCCAGCAGTTTATCGGGGACAGGGGTCGATTCACTATATGGCTACACCTTC
v_gene: TRBV27
d_gene: TRBD1
j_gene: TRBJ1-2
abundance: large

CDR3aa: CASSRTGTGVHNEQFF
CDR3nt: TGTGCCAGCAGCAGAACCGGGACAGGGGTACACAATGAGCAGTTCTTC
v_gene: TRBV7-9
d_gene: TRBD1
j_gene: TRBJ2-1
abundance: NA

CDR3aa: CASSLITGLAFF
CDR3nt: TGTGCCAGCAGCTTAATAACAGGGTTGGCTTTCTTT
v_gene: TRBV11-2
d_gene: NA
j_gene: TRBJ1-1
abundance: NA

CDR3aa: CASSEQGAAPEAFF
CDR3nt: TGTGCCAGCAGTGAACAGGGGGCCGCCCCTGAAGCTTTCTTT
v_gene: TRBV25-1
d_gene: TRBD1
j_gene: TRBJ1-1
abundance: NA

CDR3aa: CASRQGPGANVLTF
CDR3nt: TGTGCCAGCAGACAGGGACCTGGGGCCAACGTCCTGACTTTC
v_gene: TRBV6-4
d_gene: NA
j_gene: TRBJ2-6
abundance: NA